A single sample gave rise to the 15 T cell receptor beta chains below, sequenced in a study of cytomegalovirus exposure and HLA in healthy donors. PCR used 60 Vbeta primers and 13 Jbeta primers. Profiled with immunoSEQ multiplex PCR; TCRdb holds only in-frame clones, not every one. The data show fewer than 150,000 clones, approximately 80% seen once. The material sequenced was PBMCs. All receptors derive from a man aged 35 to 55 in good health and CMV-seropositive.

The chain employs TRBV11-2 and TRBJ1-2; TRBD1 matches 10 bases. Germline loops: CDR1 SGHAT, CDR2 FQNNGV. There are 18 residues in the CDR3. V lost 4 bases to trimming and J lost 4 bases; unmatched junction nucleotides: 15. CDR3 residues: CASSSLRDRGFRIYGYTF. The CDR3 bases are TGTGCCAGCAGCTCCCTCCGGGACAGGGGTTTCCGTATCTATGGCTACACCTTC.

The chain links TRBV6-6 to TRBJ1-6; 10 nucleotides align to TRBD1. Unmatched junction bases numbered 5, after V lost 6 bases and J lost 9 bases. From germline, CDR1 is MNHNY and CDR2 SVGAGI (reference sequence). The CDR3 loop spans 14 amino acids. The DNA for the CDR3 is TGTGCCAGCAGCGCGGGACAGGGGATTTCACCCCTCCACTTT. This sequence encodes CASSAGQGISPLHF.

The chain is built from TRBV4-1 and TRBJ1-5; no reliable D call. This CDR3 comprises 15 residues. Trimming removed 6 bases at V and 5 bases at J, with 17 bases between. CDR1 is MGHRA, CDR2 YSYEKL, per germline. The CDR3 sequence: CASSRGYARDQPQHF. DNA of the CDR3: TGCGCCAGCAGTCGCGGATATGCTCGGGATCAGCCCCAGCATTTT.

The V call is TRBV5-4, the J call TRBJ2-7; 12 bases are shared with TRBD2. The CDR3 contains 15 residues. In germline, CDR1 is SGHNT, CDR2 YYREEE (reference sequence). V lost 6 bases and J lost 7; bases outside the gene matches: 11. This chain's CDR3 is CASMESGLAGREQYF. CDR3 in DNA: TGTGCCAGCATGGAGTCGGGACTAGCGGGTCGGGAGCAGTACTTC.

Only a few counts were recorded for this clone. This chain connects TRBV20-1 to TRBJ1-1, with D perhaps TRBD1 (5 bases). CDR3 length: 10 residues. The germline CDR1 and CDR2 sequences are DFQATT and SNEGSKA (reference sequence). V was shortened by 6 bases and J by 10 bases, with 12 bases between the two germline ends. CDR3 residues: CSAQGERAFF. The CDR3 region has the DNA TGCAGTGCCCAGGGTGAAAGAGCTTTCTTT.

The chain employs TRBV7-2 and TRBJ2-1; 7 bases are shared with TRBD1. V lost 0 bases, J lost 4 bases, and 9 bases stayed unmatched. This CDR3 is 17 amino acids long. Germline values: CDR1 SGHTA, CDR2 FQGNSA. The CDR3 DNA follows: TGTGCCAGCAGCTTAGCGATTTGGGGACAGATATACAATGAGCAGTTCTTC. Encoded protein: CASSLAIWGQIYNEQFF.

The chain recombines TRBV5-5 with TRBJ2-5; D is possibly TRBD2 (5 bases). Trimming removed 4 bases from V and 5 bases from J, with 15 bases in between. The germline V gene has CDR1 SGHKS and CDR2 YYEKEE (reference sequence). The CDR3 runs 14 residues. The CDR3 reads CASSPPEGRETQYF. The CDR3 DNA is TGTGCCAGCAGCCCCCCTGAGGGTCGGGAGACCCAGTACTTC.

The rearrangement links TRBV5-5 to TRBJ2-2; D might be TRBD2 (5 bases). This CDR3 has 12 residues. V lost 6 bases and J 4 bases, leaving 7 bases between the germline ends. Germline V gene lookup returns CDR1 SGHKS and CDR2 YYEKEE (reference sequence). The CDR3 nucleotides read TGTGCCAGCATTGGAGGCACCGGGGAGCTGTTTTTT. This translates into CASIGGTGELFF.

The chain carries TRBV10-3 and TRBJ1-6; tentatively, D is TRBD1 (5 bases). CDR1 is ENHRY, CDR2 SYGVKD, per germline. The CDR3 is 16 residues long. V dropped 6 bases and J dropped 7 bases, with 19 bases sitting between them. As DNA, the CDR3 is TGTGCCATCAGAGAGACAGTGACGCTGACAAATTCACCCCTCCACTTT. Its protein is CAIRETVTLTNSPLHF.

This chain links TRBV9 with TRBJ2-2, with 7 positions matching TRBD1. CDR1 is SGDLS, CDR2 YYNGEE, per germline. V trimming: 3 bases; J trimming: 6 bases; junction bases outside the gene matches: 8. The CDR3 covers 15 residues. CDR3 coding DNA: TGTGCCAGCAGCGACCGACAGGGTCGGCCCGGGGAGCTGTTTTTT. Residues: CASSDRQGRPGELFF.

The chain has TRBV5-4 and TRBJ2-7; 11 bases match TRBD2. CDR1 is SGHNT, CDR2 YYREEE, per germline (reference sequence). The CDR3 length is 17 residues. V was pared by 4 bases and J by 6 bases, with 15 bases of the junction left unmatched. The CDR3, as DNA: TGTGCCAGCAGCCCTACTAGCGGGGGCCCAAAGGGTTGCGAGCAGTACTTC. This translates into CASSPTSGGPKGCEQYF.

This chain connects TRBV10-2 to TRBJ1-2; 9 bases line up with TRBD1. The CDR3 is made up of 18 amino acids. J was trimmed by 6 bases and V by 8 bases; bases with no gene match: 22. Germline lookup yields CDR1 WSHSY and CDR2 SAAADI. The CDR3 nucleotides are TGCGCCAGCTCGACGGAGGTGCCGGGACAGGGAATAGTCGATGGCTACACCTTC. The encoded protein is CASSTEVPGQGIVDGYTF.

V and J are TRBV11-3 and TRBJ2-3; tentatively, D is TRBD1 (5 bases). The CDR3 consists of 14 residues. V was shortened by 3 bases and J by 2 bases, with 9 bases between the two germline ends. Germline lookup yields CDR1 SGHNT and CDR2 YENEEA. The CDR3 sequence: CASSLDKNTDTQYF. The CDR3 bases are TGTGCCAGCAGCTTGGACAAGAACACAGATACGCAGTATTTT. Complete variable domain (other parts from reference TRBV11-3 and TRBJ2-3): EAGVVQSPRYKIIEKKQPVAFWCNPISGHNTLYWYLQNLGQGPELLIRYENEEAVDDSQLPKDRFSAERLKGVDSTLKIQPAELGDSAVYLCASSLDKNTDTQYFGPGTRLTVL.

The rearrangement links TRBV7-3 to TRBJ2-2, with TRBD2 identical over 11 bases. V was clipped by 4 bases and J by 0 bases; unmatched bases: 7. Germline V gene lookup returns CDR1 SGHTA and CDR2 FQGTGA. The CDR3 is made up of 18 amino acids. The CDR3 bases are TGTGCCAGCAGCTCAACCCCGGGACTAGCGGCGAACACCGGGGAGCTGTTTTTT. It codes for CASSSTPGLAANTGELFF.

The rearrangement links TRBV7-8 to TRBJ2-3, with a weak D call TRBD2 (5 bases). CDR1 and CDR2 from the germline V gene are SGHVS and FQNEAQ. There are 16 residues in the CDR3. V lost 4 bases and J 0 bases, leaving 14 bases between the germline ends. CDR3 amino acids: CASSYSGLGSTDTQYF. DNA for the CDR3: TGTGCCAGCAGCTACAGCGGTTTAGGGAGCACAGATACGCAGTATTTT.